This TCR beta chain came from a study of blood T cell repertoires in COVID-19. Generated by immunoSEQ multiplex PCR, the TCRdb table keeps only in-frame clones and is missing some. The table lists approximately 100,000 clones, around 85% of them singletons, with nearly 4.5% in the top ten. Trimming stripped 5 bases from V and 0 bases from J, with 17 bases between. The CDR3 has 17 amino acids. Germline V gene sequence: CDR1 SGHAT, CDR2 FQNNGV. The TCR originated in a man aged 60 to 69 with acute or convalescent COVID-19. The sample taken for sequencing was peripheral blood. V and J are TRBV11-2 and TRBJ1-3, with D possibly matching TRBD1 (5 bases). CDR3 in amino acids: CASSPSGGAVSGNTIYF. CDR3 in DNA: TGTGCCAGCAGCCCCTCCGGTGGGGCTGTCTCTGGAAACACCATATATTTT.